These 27 T cell receptor beta chains share one sample of origin, sequenced in a study of T-cell reconstitution after alpha-beta-depleted transplantation in children. Preparing the TCRbeta library involved the use of unique molecular identifiers. One entry per CDR3 protein, called by TCRdb with MiXCR from the PCR reads. The profile covers roughly 570,000 distinct CDR3 sequences, with 25% to 30% appearing a single time and around 36% taken by the ten largest. Sample: PBMCs, taken before TCRalphabeta/CD19-depleted stem cell transplant. The receptors shown here come from a boy under two years old with Wiskott-Aldrich syndrome, due to receive a stem cell transplant.

This clonotype was observed a handful of times. The rearrangement joins TRBV12-3 or TRBV12-4 to TRBJ2-1; TRBD1 or TRBD2 may be the D gene (5 bases each). This CDR3 is 13 amino acids long. V dropped 6 bases and J dropped 6 bases, with 12 bases sitting between them. The CDR3 protein is CASRPQGANEQFF. The CDR3 DNA reads TGTGCCAGCAGACCCCAGGGAGCCAATGAGCAGTTCTTC.

This sequence joins TRBV7-2 and TRBJ2-7; 8 bases are shared with TRBD2. Germline CDR1 SGHTA, CDR2 FQGNSA. Trimming took 1 base from V and 1 from J; bases not matched to a gene: 6. The CDR3 totals 16 residues. The CDR3 region has the DNA TGTGCCAGCAGCTTAGTTGGCGGGAGGACTTCCTACGAGCAGTACTTC. Its protein product is CASSLVGGRTSYEQYF.

This clonotype was seen a few times. This chain links TRBV12-3 or TRBV12-4 with TRBJ2-1, with 10 bases aligning to TRBD1. There are 15 residues in the CDR3. V dropped 5 bases and J dropped 9; count of bases not matched to a gene: 10. Here the CDR3 reads CASSPRDRGFGEQFF. The CDR3 DNA follows: TGTGCCAGCAGTCCCCGGGACAGGGGATTCGGTGAGCAGTTCTTC.

J is TRBJ2-1 and V is TRBV7-3; possibly TRBD2 for D (5 bases). CDR1 is SGHTA, CDR2 FQGTGA, per germline. The CDR3 loop spans 16 amino acids. V dropped 2 bases and J dropped 6 bases, with 17 bases sitting between them. CDR3 sequence reads: CASSLEAQRFPNEQFF. The DNA of the CDR3 is TGTGCCAGCAGCTTAGAAGCCCAGCGGTTTCCCAATGAGCAGTTCTTC.

This sequence joins TRBV9 and TRBJ2-1, with a possible D match to TRBD1 (5 bases). CDR1 is SGDLS, CDR2 YYNGEE, per germline. This CDR3 region has 15 residues. V shed 0 bases and J shed 7 bases, with 14 bases lying between them. The CDR3 reads CASSVAFAKGNEQFF. The CDR3 region has the DNA TGTGCCAGCAGCGTAGCTTTTGCCAAGGGGAATGAGCAGTTCTTC.

This clonotype was counted a few times. The V gene is TRBV3-1, the J gene TRBJ2-7; D is possibly TRBD2 (7 bases). This CDR3 has 13 amino acids. Germline V lookup: CDR1 LGHDT, CDR2 YNNKEL (reference sequence). Trimming cost V 4 bases and J 8 bases, with 15 bases left between them. DNA for the CDR3: TGTGCCAGCAGCCTAGCCGACGGGGGGCAGCAGTACTTC. This encodes CASSLADGGQQYF.

There are a few counts of this clonotype. The V and J genes are TRBV27 and TRBJ2-7; TRBD1 aligns across 8 bases. CDR3 length: 16 residues. Germline V gene lookup returns CDR1 MNHEY and CDR2 SMNVEV (reference sequence). V lost 5 bases, J lost 1 base, and 10 bases stayed unmatched. The CDR3 loop reads CASSPYRTGKSYEQYF. CDR3 DNA: TGTGCCAGCAGTCCTTATAGGACAGGGAAATCCTACGAGCAGTACTTC.

This clonotype was detected a few times. The chain uses TRBV10-3 and TRBJ2-1, with TRBD2 matching over 7 bases. The CDR3 contains 16 residues. Germline V gene data show CDR1 as ENHRY and CDR2 as SYGVKD. V gave up 1 base and J gave up 7 bases; unmatched junction bases: 10. In DNA form, the CDR3 reads TGTGCCATCAGTGAGTATTTGCGGGAGCGGGAAAATGAGCAGTTCTTC. The encoded protein is CAISEYLRERENEQFF.

In its sample, this clonotype was seen a few times. The CDR3 DNA reads as TGTGCCAGCTCACCTATACTAGGAGGCTCCTACGAGCAGTACTTC. Its protein is CASSPILGGSYEQYF. This chain links TRBV18 with TRBJ2-7, with D possibly being TRBD2 (5 bases). Trimming took 3 bases from V and 0 from J, leaving 12 bases between them. The CDR3 is 15 residues long. Germline V gene data show CDR1 as KGHSH and CDR2 as LQKENI.

CDR3 loop: CASSQDWASGGKTQYF. The CDR3 DNA reads TGTGCCAGCAGCCAAGACTGGGCTAGCGGGGGAAAGACCCAGTACTTC. This chain links TRBV3-1 with TRBJ2-5; 10 nucleotides align to TRBD2. V trimming: 0 bases; J trimming: 6 bases; junction bases outside the gene matches: 7. Germline V gives CDR1 LGHDT, CDR2 YNNKEL (reference sequence). This CDR3 spans 16 amino acids.

This clonotype appeared a few times. The chain couples TRBV20-1 to TRBJ2-6, with D tentatively TRBD1 (6 bases). Germline loops: CDR1 DFQATT, CDR2 SNEGSKA (reference sequence). Trimming left V 3 bases short and J 4 bases short, with 10 bases between. The CDR3 extends over 14 amino acids. The CDR3 DNA follows: TGCAGTGCTAGCCAGGGGTCCGGGGCCAACGTCCTGACTTTC. The encoded protein is CSASQGSGANVLTF.

Here the CDR3 DNA reads TGTGCCAGCAGTGAATTTAATGGGCGGGCTGAGCAGTTCTTC. Encoded protein: CASSEFNGRAEQFF. The rearrangement links TRBV25-1 to TRBJ2-1; D may be TRBD2 (5 bases). Germline V gene lookup returns CDR1 MGHDK and CDR2 SYGVNS. CDR3 length: 14 amino acids. With 1 base removed from V and 9 bases from J, the gap between germline ends came to 13 bases.

The CDR3, as DNA: TGTGCCAGCAGCTCATTTAGTTCGTCAGATACGCAGTATTTT. Translated, it gives CASSSFSSSDTQYF. V is TRBV7-3 and J is TRBJ2-3; D uncertain. The germline V and J ends were trimmed by 4 bases and 4 bases, with 12 bases remaining between them. The germline V gene has CDR1 SGHTA and CDR2 FQGTGA. The CDR3 length is 14 residues.

This clonotype was detected a few times. The chain recombines TRBV28 with TRBJ2-1; TRBD1 aligns across 8 bases. Per germline, CDR1 MDHEN and CDR2 SYDVKM. The junction had 14 bases not matched to a gene; V was cut back by 6 bases and J by 7 bases. CDR3 length: 16 residues. CDR3 amino acids: CASSQPAGQGGNEQFF. CDR3 coding DNA: TGTGCCAGCAGCCAACCTGCAGGACAGGGCGGGAATGAGCAGTTCTTC.

The V and J genes are TRBV29-1 and TRBJ2-1; 7 nucleotides line up with TRBD2. This CDR3 spans 12 amino acids. Trimming removed 5 bases from V and 4 bases from J; junction bases left unmatched: 2. CDR1 is SQVTM and CDR2 is ANQGSEA in the germline V gene. The CDR3 protein is CSVSGGYNEQFF. The CDR3 DNA is TGCAGCGTTTCGGGGGGATACAATGAGCAGTTCTTC.

The V call is TRBV10-3, the J call TRBJ1-1, with TRBD1 matching 7 bases. Per the germline V gene, CDR1 is ENHRY and CDR2 is SYGVKD. The CDR3 loop spans 15 amino acids. With 4 bases clipped from V and 0 bases from J, the junction kept 5 bases outside the gene matches. The CDR3 sequence: CAISGGGQLNTEAFF. CDR3 nucleotides: TGTGCCATCAGTGGCGGGGGACAGTTGAACACTGAAGCTTTCTTT.

Many counts were recorded for this clonotype. The chain recombines TRBV5-1 with TRBJ2-5; the match to TRBD2 covers 9 bases. There are 15 residues in the CDR3. Looked up from germline, CDR1 is SGHRS and CDR2 is YFSETQ. V dropped 0 bases and J dropped 5; count of bases not matched to a gene: 5. CDR3 in amino acids: CASSLEPSGMETQYF. The CDR3 region has the DNA TGCGCCAGCAGCTTGGAACCTAGCGGGATGGAGACCCAGTACTTC. Supplemented by reference TRBV5-1 and TRBJ2-5, the full variable domain reads KAGVTQTPRYLIKTRGQQVTLSCSPISGHRSVSWYQQTPGQGLQFLFEYFSETQRNKGNFPGRFSGRQFSNSRSEMNVSTLELGDSALYLCASSLEPSGMETQYFGPGTRLLVL.

The rearrangement uses TRBV5-6 and TRBJ2-5; no firm D call. The CDR3 has 15 residues. Looked up from germline, CDR1 is SGHDT and CDR2 is YYEEEE. Between the trimmed V and J ends, which lost 0 bases and 2 bases, there was a span of 11 bases. DNA of the CDR3: TGTGCCAGCAGCTTGGATCTGCGGCGGCAAGAGACCCAGTACTTC. Protein: CASSLDLRRQETQYF.

This clonotype was seen a handful of times. The chain combines TRBV21-1 with TRBJ2-5; TRBD1 was called by the table and not checked on the DNA. TRBV21-1 is a known pseudogene. This CDR3 comprises 18 residues. This CDR3 reads CASSKKCVWGGDQETQYF. CDR3 coding DNA: TGTGCCAGCAGCAAAAAATGCGTATGGGGCGGGGATCAAGAGACCCAGTACTTC.

This clonotype was seen a few times. The chain is built from TRBV3-1 and TRBJ2-2, with unresolved D. Germline CDR1 is LGHDT and CDR2 is YNNKEL (reference sequence). With 3 bases removed from V and 1 base from J, the gap between germline ends came to 9 bases. There are 15 residues in the CDR3. The CDR3 loop is CASSHVGRNTGELFF. CDR3 bases: TGTGCCAGCAGCCACGTGGGAAGGAACACCGGGGAGCTGTTTTTT.

The table lists this clonotype with many counts. The rearrangement links TRBV20-1 to TRBJ2-7; unclear D gene. With 1 base removed from V and 2 bases from J, the gap between germline ends came to 3 bases. The germline V gene has CDR1 DFQATT and CDR2 SNEGSKA (reference sequence). This CDR3 contains 11 residues. The CDR3 spells CSARGPYEQYF. CDR3 coding DNA: TGCAGTGCTAGAGGTCCCTACGAGCAGTACTTC.

This chain links TRBV4-1 with TRBJ1-4; D is unclear. Between the trimmed V and J ends, which lost 1 base and 8 bases, there was a span of 5 bases. CDR1 is MGHRA, CDR2 YSYEKL, per germline. The CDR3 runs 12 residues. As DNA, the CDR3 is TGCGCCAGCAGCCAAGTTGAAGAAAAACTGTTTTTT. Residues: CASSQVEEKLFF.

In this sample, this clonotype turned up many times. The chain combines TRBV5-1 with TRBJ2-2, with D hard to call. Trimming cost V 4 bases and J 7 bases, with 14 bases left between them. This CDR3 comprises 14 residues. The V gene's germline CDR1 is SGHRS and CDR2 YFSETQ. This CDR3 is CASSTYPLGGELFF. The DNA of the CDR3 is TGCGCCAGCAGCACATATCCGCTGGGCGGGGAGCTGTTTTTT.

This sequence joins TRBV5-1 and TRBJ2-3; TRBD2 might be the D (5 bases). Germline CDR1 is SGHRS and CDR2 is YFSETQ. CDR3 size: 15 residues. V lost 5 bases and J 3 bases, leaving 16 bases between the germline ends. The CDR3 DNA reads TGCGCCAGCAGGACTCTAGAGGGTCGAACAGATACGCAGTATTTT. This encodes CASRTLEGRTDTQYF.

The chain has TRBV5-1 and TRBJ2-3; a weak D match, TRBD2 (6 bases). Between the trimmed V and J ends, which lost 0 bases and 4 bases, there was a span of 12 bases. Germline CDR1 and CDR2: SGHRS and YFSETQ. CDR3 size: 15 residues. CDR3 amino acids: CASSLVFGEADTQYF. The DNA of the CDR3 is TGCGCCAGCAGCTTGGTGTTCGGGGAGGCAGATACGCAGTATTTT.

The genes are TRBV20-1 and TRBJ2-5; 8 nucleotides match TRBD2. The CDR3 sequence is 13 residues long. The V segment lost 6 bases and the J segment 4 bases; nucleotides outside the gene matches: 7. Germline V gene data show CDR1 as DFQATT and CDR2 as SNEGSKA (reference sequence). The CDR3 sequence is CSAGVAGRETQYF. CDR3 coding DNA: TGCAGTGCAGGCGTAGCGGGACGAGAGACCCAGTACTTC.

This chain uses TRBV12-3 or TRBV12-4 with TRBJ2-1, with D possibly being TRBD1 or TRBD2 (6 bases each). V lost 2 bases to trimming and J lost 1 base, with 12 bases between them. The CDR3 spans 16 residues. CDR3 sequence (DNA): TGTGCCAGCAGTTTATTACAGGGAGGTTCCTACAATGAGCAGTTCTTC. It codes for CASSLLQGGSYNEQFF.